Following are 18 T cell receptor beta chains from one sample sequenced in a study of blood T cell repertoires in COVID-19. Using immunoSEQ multiplex PCR, the repertoire was profiled, and TCRdb retains in-frame clones only, with some absent. Here the sample spans about 27,000 clones, 65% to 90% being singletons. The source material was peripheral blood. These receptors all come from a man between 65 and 85 years old with active COVID-19.

The CDR3 region is CASSLWPSGTDTQYF. CDR3 DNA sequence: TGTGCCAGCAGCTTATGGCCTAGCGGCACAGATACGCAGTATTTT. The chain couples TRBV7-2 to TRBJ2-3, with D perhaps matching TRBD2 (6 bases). CDR1 is SGHTA and CDR2 is FQGNSA in the germline V gene. This CDR3 comprises 15 residues. Trimming removed 2 bases at V and 1 base at J, with 10 bases between.

V and J are TRBV2 and TRBJ2-3, with D hard to call. The germline V and J ends were trimmed by 3 bases and 0 bases, with 7 bases remaining between them. Per the germline V gene, CDR1 is SNHLY and CDR2 is FYNNEI. CDR3 length equals 14 residues. This chain's CDR3 is CASSDSTSTDTQYF. The CDR3 DNA reads as TGTGCCAGCAGTGACTCGACAAGCACAGATACGCAGTATTTT.

The chain has TRBV5-1 and TRBJ2-1; 12 bases line up with TRBD2. The CDR3 totals 15 residues. Germline V lookup: CDR1 SGHRS, CDR2 YFSETQ. Germline trimming cut 2 bases from V and 7 bases from J; bases unmatched to any gene: 4. This CDR3 reads CASSFTTSGSNEQFF. Here the CDR3 DNA reads TGCGCCAGCAGCTTCACGACTAGCGGGAGTAATGAGCAGTTCTTC. Based on the CDR3 plus reference TRBV5-1 and TRBJ2-1, the full variable domain is KAGVTQTPRYLIKTRGQQVTLSCSPISGHRSVSWYQQTPGQGLQFLFEYFSETQRNKGNFPGRFSGRQFSNSRSEMNVSTLELGDSALYLCASSFTTSGSNEQFFGPGTRLTVL.

The rearrangement links TRBV7-8 to TRBJ2-4; either TRBD1 or TRBD2 may supply D (5 bases each). Trimming removed 5 bases from V and 5 bases from J, with 16 bases in between. The germline gives CDR1 SGHVS, CDR2 FQNEAQ. CDR3 length: 15 amino acids. For the CDR3, the DNA is TGTGCCAGCAGCCGAGGACTGGGGCAGGAAAACATTCAGTACTTC. Protein product: CASSRGLGQENIQYF.

The CDR3 loop reads CATGTHSRDEQFF. The CDR3 coding sequence is TGTGCCACCGGGACACACTCACGGGATGAGCAGTTCTTC. J is TRBJ2-1 and V is TRBV24-1; tentatively, D is TRBD1 (6 bases). V was clipped by 9 bases and J by 8 bases, with 16 bases between them. The CDR3 has 13 residues. Germline V gene data show CDR1 as KGHDR and CDR2 as SFDVKD.

CDR3 DNA sequence: TGTGCCAGCAGCTTTGAGTGGTATAATTCACCCCTCCACTTT. Protein product: CASSFEWYNSPLHF. The chain links TRBV7-2 to TRBJ1-6, with D uncertain. The length of the CDR3 is 14 residues. Germline V gene lookup returns CDR1 SGHTA and CDR2 FQGNSA. The V end was cut by 3 bases, the J end by 4 bases, with 7 bases between.

The rearrangement joins TRBV5-6 to TRBJ1-1, with TRBD1 as a possible D gene (6 bases). Germline V gives CDR1 SGHDT, CDR2 YYEEEE. The V gene lost 4 bases and the J gene lost 0 bases, with 19 bases spanning the gap. This CDR3 is built from 17 residues. In nucleotides, the CDR3 is TGTGCCAGCAGCCCAAGGGGGACGAGCCGTATGAACACTGAAGCTTTCTTT. Its translation: CASSPRGTSRMNTEAFF.

The chain's CDR3 is CASSGTGWSQPQHF. For the CDR3, the DNA is TGTGCCAGCAGTGGGACAGGGTGGAGTCAGCCCCAGCATTTT. This chain connects TRBV2 to TRBJ1-5, with 8 bases matching TRBD1. Germline V gives CDR1 SNHLY, CDR2 FYNNEI. Germline trimming cut 4 bases from V and 6 bases from J; bases unmatched to any gene: 5. This CDR3 has 14 amino acids.

This chain uses TRBV6-2 or TRBV6-3 with TRBJ2-1; tentatively, D is TRBD1 (5 bases). CDR1 MNHEY and CDR2 SVGEGT come from the germline V gene. Trimming cost V 4 bases and J 7 bases, with 11 bases left between them. The CDR3 consists of 13 residues. The CDR3 nucleotides read TGTGCCAGCAGTTCTGCAGGGATTAATGAGCAGTTCTTC. Amino acid sequence: CASSSAGINEQFF.

The chain combines TRBV5-1 with TRBJ1-1; 7 nucleotides line up with TRBD1. The CDR3 runs 13 residues. Per the germline V gene, CDR1 is SGHRS and CDR2 is YFSETQ. The V and J ends lost 4 bases and 6 bases, in that order; junction bases with no gene match: 6. The CDR3 is CASSVTGAAEAFF. The CDR3 nucleotides read TGCGCCAGCAGCGTTACAGGGGCGGCTGAAGCTTTCTTT.

This rearrangement joins TRBV24-1 to TRBJ2-6; D may be TRBD1 (5 bases). Trimming removed 1 base from V and 0 bases from J, with 9 bases in between. The CDR3 length is 17 residues. CDR1 is KGHDR, CDR2 SFDVKD, per germline. CDR3 sequence reads: CATSDLKGPSGANVLTF. DNA for the CDR3: TGTGCCACCAGTGATTTAAAGGGGCCCTCTGGGGCCAACGTCCTGACTTTC.

V and J are TRBV7-2 and TRBJ1-1; no clear D. Germline CDR1 and CDR2: SGHTA and FQGNSA. With 4 bases removed from V and 6 bases from J, the gap between germline ends came to 12 bases. The CDR3 is 13 residues long. CDR3 nucleotide sequence: TGTGCCAGCAGCTCCCGACACGTCCCTGAAGCTTTCTTT. This translates into CASSSRHVPEAFF.

The J gene is TRBJ2-3, the V gene TRBV3-1 (or the pseudogene TRBV3-2); TRBD1 matches 8 bases. The V gene's germline CDR1 is LGHDT and CDR2 YNNKEL (reference sequence). Unmatched junction bases numbered 5, after V lost 5 bases and J lost 4 bases. This CDR3 comprises 14 residues. The CDR3 DNA sequence: TGTGCCAGCAGCTACCGGACAGGGCCAGATACGCAGTATTTT. Its translation is CASSYRTGPDTQYF.

The rearrangement joins TRBV7-9 to TRBJ1-2; 7 bases are shared with TRBD1. V lost 7 bases and J lost 4; bases outside the gene matches: 9. CDR1 SEHNR and CDR2 FQNEAQ come from the germline V gene (reference sequence). The CDR3 has 14 amino acids. This CDR3 reads CASTLTQGTYGYTF. For the CDR3, the DNA is TGTGCCAGCACGTTAACACAGGGGACCTATGGCTACACCTTC.

J is TRBJ2-7 and V is TRBV10-1; D might be TRBD1 (8 bases). Trimming pared 3 bases from V and 3 bases from J, leaving 15 bases between. Per the germline V gene, CDR1 is WNHNN and CDR2 is SYGVQD (reference sequence). The CDR3 runs to 15 residues. CDR3 nucleotides: TGCGCCAGCAGTGATGGACAGGGAGGGATCTACGAGCAGTACTTC. It translates to CASSDGQGGIYEQYF.

V usage is TRBV6-2 or TRBV6-3 and J usage is TRBJ2-2, with 11 positions matching TRBD2. The V and J ends lost 0 bases and 7 bases, in that order; junction bases with no gene match: 4. This CDR3 has 16 residues. The germline CDR1 and CDR2 sequences are MNHEY and SVGEGT. The CDR3: CASSYSQLAGVGELFF. CDR3 DNA sequence: TGTGCCAGCAGTTACTCTCAACTAGCGGGAGTCGGGGAGCTGTTTTTT.

The gene calls are TRBV2 and TRBJ2-5; 13 nucleotides agree with TRBD2. After removal of 7 bases from V and 2 bases from J, the junction contained 10 bases not matched to a gene. This CDR3 has 17 amino acids. CDR1 and CDR2 from the germline V gene are SNHLY and FYNNEI. The CDR3 sequence is CASNVLAGGPGQETQYF. As DNA, the CDR3 is TGTGCCAGCAATGTACTAGCGGGAGGGCCAGGTCAAGAGACCCAGTACTTC.

This chain links TRBV6-5 with TRBJ2-1, with 7 nucleotides matching TRBD2. CDR3 length equals 15 residues. Looked up from germline, CDR1 is MNHEY and CDR2 is SVGAGI. J lost 5 bases, V lost 4 bases, and 8 bases had no gene match. The CDR3 DNA reads as TGTGCCAGCAGTTTGACGGGGGGTAAGAACAATGAGCAGTTCTTC. Protein product: CASSLTGGKNNEQFF.